This entry lists 31 T cell receptor beta chains sequenced from one sample in a study of blood T cell repertoires in COVID-19. Profiling relied on immunoSEQ multiplex PCR, and the TCRdb table lists in-frame clones only, not all of them. The sample holds a few hundred thousand clones, under 95% seen once. The sequenced sample was PBMCs or T cells enriched from blood (not recorded which). The receptors come from a woman aged 30 to 39 who had recovered from COVID-19.

Only one count was recorded for this clone. The CDR3 DNA sequence: TGTGCCAGCAGTTACTCTTACAGGAATAACTATGGCTACACCTTC. Its translation is CASSYSYRNNYGYTF. The chain links TRBV6-5 to TRBJ1-2; tentative D call: TRBD1 (5 bases). V was cut by 0 bases and J by 1 base, with 9 bases left in between. CDR3 size: 15 residues. Germline V gene sequence: CDR1 MNHEY, CDR2 SVGAGI.

The genes are TRBV18 and TRBJ2-2; no reliable D call. Germline CDR1 is KGHSH and CDR2 is LQKENI. This CDR3 is built from 15 residues. With 0 bases removed from V and 4 bases from J, the gap between germline ends came to 9 bases. Here the CDR3 DNA reads TGTGCCAGCTCACCACCAAACAGATCCACCGGGGAGCTGTTTTTT. Encoded protein: CASSPPNRSTGELFF. Full variable domain (missing parts from reference TRBV18 and TRBJ2-2): NAGVMQNPRHLVRRRGQEARLRCSPMKGHSHVYWYRQLPEEGLKFMVYLQKENIIDESGMPKERFSAEFPKEGPSILRIQQVVRGDSAAYFCASSPPNRSTGELFFGEGSRLTVL.

The chain carries TRBV10-3 and TRBJ1-2; D may be TRBD1 (5 bases). There are 12 residues in the CDR3. The V and J ends lost 10 bases and 3 bases respectively, with 12 bases between them. Germline V gene sequence: CDR1 ENHRY, CDR2 SYGVKD. The CDR3 nucleotides are TGTGCCACGCGACAGAACGACTATGGCTACACCTTC. Its translation is CATRQNDYGYTF.

About this clone: One end of the junction does not line up with germline, which may come from a read error. The rearrangement joins TRBV7-7 to TRBJ2-1, with 12 bases identical to TRBD2. The CDR3 loop spans 18 amino acids. Per the germline V gene, CDR1 is SSHAT and CDR2 is FNYEAQ (reference sequence). In DNA, the CDR3 is TGTGCTAGCAGCCAACTAGCGGGGGGAAGTCCCTCCTACAATGAGCAGTTCTTC. It codes for CASSQLAGGSPSYNEQFF.

The rearrangement uses TRBV3-1 (or the pseudogene TRBV3-2) and TRBJ1-1, with 11 bases identical to TRBD1. The germline V gene has CDR1 LGHDT and CDR2 YNNKEL (reference sequence). This CDR3 is built from 14 residues. V dropped 4 bases and J dropped 3; count of bases not matched to a gene: 1. Written as DNA, the CDR3 is TGTGCCAGCAGCCGGGACAGGGGGGACACTGAAGCTTTCTTT. As protein: CASSRDRGDTEAFF.

The rearrangement links TRBV13 to TRBJ2-7, with 11 bases matching TRBD2. Germline V CDR1 and CDR2: PRHDT, FYEKMQ (reference sequence). Trimming at V came to 5 bases and at J to 5 bases, leaving 5 bases not matched to a gene. This CDR3 spans 14 amino acids. DNA for the CDR3: TGTGCCAGCAGCGTAACTAGCGGGGGCAACGAGCAGTACTTC. It specifies CASSVTSGGNEQYF.

This sequence joins TRBV7-9 and TRBJ2-1; TRBD2 agrees at 9 bases. After removal of 3 bases from V and 2 bases from J, the junction contained 2 bases not matched to a gene. This CDR3 spans 15 amino acids. Germline V gene lookup returns CDR1 SEHNR and CDR2 FQNEAQ (reference sequence). CDR3 sequence reads: CASSFSGSTYNEQFF. As DNA, the CDR3 is TGTGCCAGCAGCTTTAGCGGGAGCACCTACAATGAGCAGTTCTTC.

The gene calls are TRBV24-1 and TRBJ1-1; 8 bases agree with TRBD1. Germline V lookup: CDR1 KGHDR, CDR2 SFDVKD. The V gene end was trimmed by 2 bases and the J gene end by 1 base; junction bases not matched to a gene: 11. The CDR3 contains 18 residues. This CDR3 reads CATSDSRTGGAKNTEAFF. The CDR3 nucleotides are TGTGCCACCAGTGATTCGAGAACAGGGGGAGCAAAGAACACTGAAGCTTTCTTT.

The chain employs TRBV10-3 and TRBJ1-5; 7 bases fit TRBD1. The CDR3 is 13 amino acids. Germline CDR1 ENHRY, CDR2 SYGVKD. With V trimmed by 8 bases and J by 6 bases, 7 bases remained unmatched. CDR3: CAIGEGAGQPQHF. The CDR3 bases are TGTGCCATCGGCGAGGGGGCGGGTCAGCCCCAGCATTTT.

This clone was detected only once. CDR3 residues: CAISDSHRGYTEAFF. For the CDR3, the DNA is TGTGCCATCAGTGACTCGCACAGGGGATACACTGAAGCTTTCTTT. The chain joins TRBV10-3 to TRBJ1-1, with 7 bases that match TRBD1. CDR3 length: 15 residues. Trimming at V came to 3 bases and at J to 3 bases, leaving 7 bases not matched to a gene. Germline V gives CDR1 ENHRY, CDR2 SYGVKD.

On this clone: One end of the junction is discordant with germline, which a read error may explain. The V and J genes are TRBV7-7 and TRBJ2-7, with a possible D match to TRBD1 (6 bases). Germline values: CDR1 SSHAT, CDR2 FNYEAQ (reference sequence). The CDR3 has 15 residues. The CDR3 coding sequence is TGTGCTAGCAGCGAAGGGGCAGGGGAGCAGTACGAGCAGTACTTC. This codes for CASSEGAGEQYEQYF.

The V gene is TRBV7-9, the J gene TRBJ1-4; 9 positions match TRBD1. Per the germline V gene, CDR1 is SEHNR and CDR2 is FQNEAQ (reference sequence). V gave up 1 base and J gave up 7 bases; unmatched junction bases: 4. There are 15 residues in the CDR3. CDR3 residues: CASSLEGTGSEKLFF. CDR3 nucleotides: TGTGCCAGCAGCTTAGAAGGGACAGGGTCTGAAAAACTGTTTTTT.

This chain joins TRBV18 and TRBJ1-2, with TRBD1 matching 8 bases. The length of the CDR3 is 12 residues. Germline loops: CDR1 KGHSH, CDR2 LQKENI. V lost 6 bases, J lost 8 bases, and 5 bases stayed unmatched. The CDR3 bases are TGTGCCAGCTCTCGCGACAGGGGCGGCTACACCTTC. This encodes CASSRDRGGYTF.

This clone was picked up a small number of times. V gene TRBV6-5 combines with J gene TRBJ1-1; D is possibly TRBD1 (6 bases). Between the trimmed V and J ends, which lost 8 bases and 7 bases, there was a span of 14 bases. Germline V gene lookup returns CDR1 MNHEY and CDR2 SVGAGI. The CDR3 has 12 residues. CDR3 nucleotides: TGTGCCAGCGTTGGGAGGGGGGGTGAAGCTTTCTTT. Its translation is CASVGRGGEAFF.

The chain couples TRBV19 to TRBJ2-5, with D possibly matching TRBD2 (7 bases). The CDR3 has 14 residues. With 7 bases removed from V and 4 bases from J, the gap between germline ends came to 16 bases. Germline V gene lookup returns CDR1 LNHDA and CDR2 SQIVND (reference sequence). CDR3 DNA sequence: TGTGCCAGTAACCAAGAGGGGGAGGGAGAGACCCAGTACTTC. It encodes CASNQEGEGETQYF.

V and J are TRBV2 and TRBJ1-2, with a possible D match to TRBD1 (6 bases). CDR1 SNHLY and CDR2 FYNNEI come from the germline V gene. The CDR3 covers 13 residues. With 8 bases removed from V and 0 bases from J, the gap between germline ends came to 10 bases. DNA for the CDR3: TGTGCCAGCCCCGGACAGTCTAACTATGGCTACACCTTC. Encoded protein: CASPGQSNYGYTF. The full variable domain, with the rest looked up from reference TRBV2 and TRBJ1-2, is EPEVTQTPSHQVTQMGQEVILRCVPISNHLYFYWYRQILGQKVEFLVSFYNNEISEKSEIFDDQFSVERPDGSNFTLKIRSTKLEDSAMYFCASPGQSNYGYTFGSGTRLTVV.

This clone has only a few counts. V gene TRBV28 combines with J gene TRBJ1-5; D not resolved. V was pared by 4 bases and J by 5 bases, with 6 bases between. CDR3 length: 12 residues. The germline CDR1 and CDR2 sequences are MDHEN and SYDVKM. This chain's CDR3 is CASSSNYQPQHF. CDR3 nucleotides: TGTGCCAGCAGTTCAAATTATCAGCCCCAGCATTTT.

V and J are TRBV13 and TRBJ1-5; D remains unclear. Germline values: CDR1 PRHDT, CDR2 FYEKMQ (reference sequence). Trimming left V 0 bases short and J 4 bases short, with 10 bases between. This CDR3 has 15 amino acids. This chain's CDR3 is CASSLGAGKNQPQHF. The DNA of the CDR3 is TGTGCCAGCAGCTTAGGAGCGGGAAAGAATCAGCCCCAGCATTTT. Full variable domain (rest looked up from reference TRBV13 and TRBJ1-5): AAGVIQSPRHLIKEKRETATLKCYPIPRHDTVYWYQQGPGQDPQFLISFYEKMQSDKGSIPDRFSAQQFSDYHSELNMSSLELGDSALYFCASSLGAGKNQPQHFGDGTRLSIL.

V is TRBV28 and J is TRBJ2-3; tentatively, D is TRBD1 (5 bases). Germline lookup yields CDR1 MDHEN and CDR2 SYDVKM. This CDR3 contains 14 residues. Trimming pared 5 bases from V and 2 bases from J, leaving 11 bases between. The CDR3 loop is CASSRGGTTDTQYF. The CDR3 nucleotides are TGTGCCAGCAGTAGGGGTGGCACCACAGATACGCAGTATTTT.

V and J are TRBV9 and TRBJ2-5; maybe TRBD2 (6 bases). Germline values: CDR1 SGDLS, CDR2 YYNGEE. V was pared by 0 bases and J by 5 bases, with 14 bases between. The CDR3 has 15 residues. The CDR3 nucleotides are TGTGCCAGCAGCGTAGTAGGTAGCGGAGTTGAGACCCAGTACTTC. Its translation: CASSVVGSGVETQYF. The complete variable domain, with remaining parts taken from reference TRBV9 and TRBJ2-5, reads DSGVTQTPKHLITATGQRVTLRCSPRSGDLSVYWYQQSLDQGLQFLIQYYNGEERAKGNILERFSAQQFPDLHSELNLSSLELGDSALYFCASSVVGSGVETQYFGPGTRLLVL.

The J gene is TRBJ1-6, the V gene TRBV5-4; maybe TRBD1 (5 bases). The CDR3 is 14 amino acids. CDR1 and CDR2 (germline): SGHNT, YYREEE (reference sequence). The ends were cut back, 4 bases at V and 3 bases at J, with 8 bases in the middle. CDR3: CASSTQGYNSPLHF. The CDR3 region has the DNA TGTGCCAGCAGCACGCAGGGCTATAATTCACCCCTCCACTTT.

This chain connects TRBV18 to TRBJ1-2; weak D call: TRBD1 (5 bases). Germline-derived CDR1 and CDR2 are KGHSH and LQKENI. Trimming shortened V by 4 bases and J by 4 bases, and 13 bases separated the two germline ends. The CDR3 is made up of 14 amino acids. As DNA, the CDR3 is TGTGCCAGCTCACTAGAAGACCAGGGCTATGGCTACACCTTC. Protein sequence: CASSLEDQGYGYTF.

The gene calls are TRBV7-8 and TRBJ2-1, with D maybe TRBD2 (5 bases). Germline CDR1 reads SGHVS; CDR2 reads FQNEAQ. This CDR3 spans 17 amino acids. V shed 1 base and J shed 1 base, with 14 bases lying between them. CDR3 bases: TGTGCCAGCAGCTTAGAAGGTGGGAGCGGATCCTACAATGAGCAGTTCTTC. The encoded protein is CASSLEGGSGSYNEQFF.

The CDR3 spells CASSSSSYEQYF. CDR3 DNA: TGTGCCAGCAGCTCGAGCTCCTACGAGCAGTACTTC. V usage is TRBV5-6 and J usage is TRBJ2-7, with D unresolved. The germline V gene has CDR1 SGHDT and CDR2 YYEEEE. Trimming left V 3 bases short and J 0 bases short, with 4 bases between. CDR3 length: 12 residues.

V and J are TRBV7-9 and TRBJ2-3, with 10 bases fitting TRBD2. The CDR3 has 16 amino acids. V gave up 5 bases and J gave up 2 bases; unmatched junction bases: 7. CDR1 and CDR2 from the germline V gene are SEHNR and FQNEAQ (reference sequence). DNA for the CDR3: TGTGCCAGCAGCCTTCGGACTAGCGGAACCACAGATACGCAGTATTTT. This sequence encodes CASSLRTSGTTDTQYF.

This chain connects TRBV6-2 or TRBV6-3 to TRBJ2-2; TRBD2 agrees at 16 bases. Germline CDR1 and CDR2: MNHEY and SVGEGT. V was pared by 4 bases and J by 6 bases, with 14 bases of the junction left unmatched. The CDR3 is 20 residues long. The CDR3 spells CASSSASGTSGGAIPGELFF. The CDR3 region has the DNA TGTGCCAGCAGTTCTGCTTCCGGGACTAGCGGGGGGGCGATACCCGGGGAGCTGTTTTTT.

The chain uses TRBV5-4 and TRBJ2-5; no firm D call. The V end was cut by 3 bases, the J end by 5 bases, with 17 bases between. The CDR3 totals 15 residues. Germline V gene sequence: CDR1 SGHNT, CDR2 YYREEE (reference sequence). The chain's CDR3 is CASSSGFRRRETQYF. As DNA, the CDR3 is TGTGCCAGCAGCTCCGGGTTCCGGCGGCGGGAGACCCAGTACTTC.

This rearrangement joins TRBV7-9 to TRBJ2-3; 16 nucleotides line up with TRBD2. The V gene's germline CDR1 is SEHNR and CDR2 FQNEAQ (reference sequence). This CDR3 comprises 18 residues. J lost 4 bases, V lost 1 base, and 5 bases had no gene match. Written as DNA, the CDR3 is TGTGCCAGCAGCTTAGAGGGGACTAGCGGGAGGGCCCCAGATACGCAGTATTTT. Translating gives CASSLEGTSGRAPDTQYF.

The V and J genes are TRBV18 and TRBJ2-1, with TRBD1 identical over 9 bases. Per the germline V gene, CDR1 is KGHSH and CDR2 is LQKENI. The junction had 10 bases not matched to a gene; V was cut back by 3 bases and J by 1 base. CDR3 length equals 18 residues. The CDR3 DNA reads TGTGCCAGCTCACCGAAAGCTCCAGGACAGGGGTCCTACAATGAGCAGTTCTTC. It specifies CASSPKAPGQGSYNEQFF.

The chain is built from TRBV2 and TRBJ2-1; TRBD1 matches at 9 bases. Germline CDR1 is SNHLY and CDR2 is FYNNEI. The CDR3 loop spans 13 amino acids. V shed 4 bases and J 7 bases; nucleotides not matched to a gene: 2. Here the CDR3 reads CASSGDRVNEQFF. The CDR3 bases are TGTGCCAGCAGTGGGGACAGGGTAAATGAGCAGTTCTTC. Combining the CDR3 with reference TRBV2 and TRBJ2-1 gives the whole variable domain EPEVTQTPSHQVTQMGQEVILRCVPISNHLYFYWYRQILGQKVEFLVSFYNNEISEKSEIFDDQFSVERPDGSNFTLKIRSTKLEDSAMYFCASSGDRVNEQFFGPGTRLTVL.

The V gene is TRBV11-1, the J gene TRBJ1-1; D not certain. Germline V CDR1 and CDR2: SGHAT, FQDESV (reference sequence). Trimming shortened V by 1 base and J by 3 bases, and 3 bases separated the two germline ends. This CDR3 region has 12 residues. The CDR3 nucleotides read TGTGCCAGCAGCTTAGGAGACACTGAAGCTTTCTTT. Translation gives CASSLGDTEAFF.